This paragraph covers one T cell receptor (beta chain) sequence. The data belong to a study of shared clonotypes between healthy human individuals. Study-wide background: The study drew on a couple of women and a few men aged 18 to 49 as donors.

The DNA input per sorted-subset replicate PCR was 200 ng, corresponding to some 30,000 T cell genomes. Clones were read by immunoSEQ multiplex PCR, and TCRdb kept only the in-frame ones, dropping some. Here the sample spans 2 million to 2.5 million clones, 80% to 95% being singletons. The CDR3 length is 16 residues. Per the germline V gene, CDR1 is SGDLS and CDR2 is YYNGEE. The J segment lost 5 bases and the V segment lost 3 bases, leaving 9 bases of the junction unmatched. Sequenced input: naive CD4+ T cells from PBMCs. Subset: CD45RA+ positively selected. The V call is TRBV9, the J call TRBJ2-1, with 9 bases lining up with TRBD2. This receptor was taken from a young man in good health. Some clones in this sample may be carry-over from other donors' samples. Here the CDR3 DNA reads TGTGCCAGCAGCGCCATGGAAGCGGGAGGACACAATGAGCAGTTCTTC. Amino acids: CASSAMEAGGHNEQFF.